Sequencing of this T cell receptor beta chain was carried out in a study of blood T cell repertoires in COVID-19. The CDR3 has 12 residues. After removal of 7 bases from V and 4 bases from J, the junction contained 3 bases not matched to a gene. This clone was counted a few times. TCRdb's table, derived via immunoSEQ multiplex PCR, lists solely in-frame clones and lacks some. This sample carries fewer than 250,000 clones, roughly four fifths of them seen once, and the ten largest clones take about 4.8%. Sequences were obtained from peripheral blood. This TCR derives from a woman in her 70s with acute or convalescent COVID-19. This chain connects TRBV12-3 or TRBV12-4 to TRBJ1-2; 7 nucleotides align to TRBD1. The CDR3 DNA follows: TGTGCCAGCACCAGGGACAGCTATGGCTACACCTTC. It encodes CASTRDSYGYTF.